This paragraph covers one TCR beta chain sequence. Its antigen remains unknown. Compared with germline, one end of the junction differs, possibly owing to a read error. The data were taken from a study of PD-1 blockade in classical Hodgkin lymphoma. Findings and caveats of the study: Newly diagnosed patients were reported to start with lower TCR diversity than healthy donors. Prior therapy or disease activity may underlie the repertoire differences, whose causes remain undefined.

The data were produced by immunoSEQ multiplex PCR, yet TCRdb's version contains in-frame clones alone and is incomplete. The sample holds tens of thousands of clones; around 94% are singletons and the top ten take approximately 3.9%. Sample time point: newly diagnosed, previously untreated cHL patient sample. The TCR comes from a human donor with classical Hodgkin lymphoma. Sequencing was carried out using peripheral blood mononuclear cells (PBMCs).

The CDR3 reads CASSVAGVYEQYF. CDR3 sequence (DNA): TGTGCCAGCAGCGTAGCAGGGGTCTACGAGCAGTACTTC. V gene TRBV7-6 combines with J gene TRBJ2-7; D may be TRBD1 (6 bases). Germline CDR1 reads SGHVS; CDR2 reads FNYEAQ. The CDR3 is 13 amino acids.